Presented here are 15 T cell receptor beta chains from one specimen sequenced in a study of blood T cell repertoires in COVID-19. Clones were read by immunoSEQ multiplex PCR, and TCRdb kept only the in-frame ones, dropping some. The data contain a few hundred thousand clones, roughly 85% of them singletons. Sequenced input: PBMCs or T cells enriched from blood (not recorded which). The receptor source for this set is a woman younger than 45 who had recovered from COVID-19.

The chain joins TRBV7-8 to TRBJ1-2; 7 bases fit TRBD1. Looked up from germline, CDR1 is SGHVS and CDR2 is FQNEAQ. The ends lost 5 bases at V and 4 bases at J; junction bases unmatched: 4. This CDR3 spans 13 amino acids. CDR3 DNA: TGTGCCAGCAGCGCCGGACAGGCCTATGGCTACACCTTC. Its protein product is CASSAGQAYGYTF.

V gene TRBV7-2 combines with J gene TRBJ1-2; TRBD1 agrees at 7 bases. The CDR3 runs to 16 residues. Per the germline V gene, CDR1 is SGHTA and CDR2 is FQGNSA. V gave up 5 bases and J gave up 8 bases; unmatched junction bases: 17. CDR3 sequence: CASSLGGQRRAIGYTF. CDR3 DNA sequence: TGTGCCAGCAGCCTCGGGGGACAGCGGAGGGCTATCGGCTACACCTTC.

The V and J genes are TRBV6-4 and TRBJ2-3, with a possible D match to TRBD2 (5 bases). CDR1 and CDR2 (germline): MRHNA, SNTAGT. This CDR3 region has 13 residues. The V end was cut by 4 bases, the J end by 3 bases, with 8 bases between. The CDR3 loop is CASSARTTDTQYF. As DNA, the CDR3 is TGTGCCAGCAGTGCGCGGACTACAGATACGCAGTATTTT.

The genes are TRBV19 and TRBJ1-3; the D is unclear. This CDR3 spans 15 amino acids. V shed 3 bases and J shed 2 bases, with 11 bases lying between them. CDR1 LNHDA and CDR2 SQIVND come from the germline V gene (reference sequence). The CDR3 DNA follows: TGTGCCAGTAGTATTAATGGGAGCCCTGGAAACACCATATATTTT. Residues: CASSINGSPGNTIYF.

This chain links TRBV2 with TRBJ1-3; D is uncertain. CDR1 is SNHLY and CDR2 is FYNNEI in the germline V gene. This CDR3 contains 16 residues. Trimming shortened V by 2 bases and J by 0 bases, and 11 bases separated the two germline ends. CDR3 protein: CASSELTIRSGNTIYF. DNA of the CDR3: TGTGCCAGCAGTGAACTGACAATCCGCTCTGGAAACACCATATATTTT. Supplemented by reference TRBV2 and TRBJ1-3, the full variable domain reads EPEVTQTPSHQVTQMGQEVILRCVPISNHLYFYWYRQILGQKVEFLVSFYNNEISEKSEIFDDQFSVERPDGSNFTLKIRSTKLEDSAMYFCASSELTIRSGNTIYFGEGSWLTVV.

This clone has more than one count but fewer than ten. The rearrangement uses TRBV9 and TRBJ1-5; 8 nucleotides match TRBD1. With V trimmed by 0 bases and J by 7 bases, 3 bases remained unmatched. CDR3 length: 14 amino acids. The V gene's germline CDR1 is SGDLS and CDR2 YYNGEE. The CDR3 DNA reads as TGTGCCAGCAGCGTAGACGGACAGGGCCAGCCCCAGCATTTT. Translating gives CASSVDGQGQPQHF.

The CDR3 region is CASSGFRKTEAFF. DNA of the CDR3: TGTGCCAGCAGCGGATTCAGGAAGACTGAAGCTTTCTTT. V is TRBV12-3 or TRBV12-4 and J is TRBJ1-1; D call uncertain. V gave up 6 bases and J gave up 5 bases, with 13 bases separating them. This CDR3 is built from 13 residues.

This clone was found once. The V gene is TRBV12-5, the J gene TRBJ1-5; TRBD1 aligns across 10 bases. This CDR3 is 18 amino acids long. The ends lost 0 bases at V and 4 bases at J; junction bases unmatched: 9. Germline CDR1 is LGHNT and CDR2 is FRNRAP. CDR3 residues: CASGLVLGTGERNQPQHF. The CDR3 DNA reads as TGTGCTAGTGGTTTGGTACTAGGGACAGGGGAGAGGAATCAGCCCCAGCATTTT.

This clone has just a few counts. This chain connects TRBV2 to TRBJ2-2, with D tentatively TRBD2 (6 bases). CDR1 is SNHLY and CDR2 is FYNNEI in the germline V gene. V was trimmed by 7 bases and J by 2 bases, leaving 11 bases between them. CDR3 length: 14 residues. The CDR3 coding sequence is TGTGCCAGCATCGGGGGTCTCAACACCGGGGAGCTGTTTTTT. Translated, it gives CASIGGLNTGELFF. Full variable domain (outside the CDR3, taken from reference TRBV2 and TRBJ2-2): EPEVTQTPSHQVTQMGQEVILRCVPISNHLYFYWYRQILGQKVEFLVSFYNNEISEKSEIFDDQFSVERPDGSNFTLKIRSTKLEDSAMYFCASIGGLNTGELFFGEGSRLTVL.

Worth noting for this clone: Different DNA sequences within this sample yield the same CDR3. The chain couples TRBV18 to TRBJ1-1, with 8 positions matching TRBD1. This CDR3 is 14 amino acids long. Germline V gene lookup returns CDR1 KGHSH and CDR2 LQKENI. V gave up 3 bases and J gave up 0 bases; unmatched junction bases: 0. The CDR3 spells CASSPTGVNTEAFF. The CDR3 DNA sequence: TGTGCCAGCTCACCGACAGGGGTGAACACTGAAGCTTTCTTT.

The chain uses TRBV9 and TRBJ2-3; 9 positions agree with TRBD2. This CDR3 contains 15 residues. Unmatched junction bases numbered 9, after V lost 3 bases and J lost 7 bases. Germline V gene lookup returns CDR1 SGDLS and CDR2 YYNGEE. CDR3 in amino acids: CASSASGDVLNTQYF. The CDR3 coding sequence is TGTGCCAGCAGCGCTAGCGGGGACGTGTTGAATACGCAGTATTTT.

This chain joins TRBV28 and TRBJ1-2, with 7 bases lining up with TRBD1. Trimming at V came to 2 bases and at J to 3 bases, leaving 3 bases not matched to a gene. Germline CDR1 and CDR2: MDHEN and SYDVKM. The CDR3 spans 14 residues. The CDR3 DNA reads as TGTGCCAGCAGTTTAGTCAGGGGGGACTATGGCTACACCTTC. This translates into CASSLVRGDYGYTF.

Points on this clone: An end of the junction does not agree with germline; a read error may underlie this. The CDR3 reads CASSFGELVF. In DNA form, the CDR3 reads TGCGCCAGCAGCTTTGGTGAATTAGTCTTT. The chain has TRBV5-1 and TRBJ1-1; D is unresolved. The CDR3 has 10 amino acids. Germline values: CDR1 SGHRS, CDR2 YFSETQ. Looking up the rest from reference TRBV5-1 and TRBJ1-1 gives the full variable domain: KAGVTQTPRYLIKTRGQQVTLSCSPISGHRSVSWYQQTPGQGLQFLFEYFSETQRNKGNFPGRFSGRQFSNSRSEMNVSTLELGDSALYLCASSFGELVFGQGTRLTVV.

The chain has TRBV19 and TRBJ1-1, with D unresolved. V lost 5 bases and J lost 7, with 14 bases in between. This CDR3 region has 13 residues. Per germline, CDR1 LNHDA and CDR2 SQIVND (reference sequence). CDR3 sequence (DNA): TGTGCCAGTAGTCCGAGGGCAGCTCGTGAAGCTTTCTTT. Protein product: CASSPRAAREAFF.

V usage is TRBV2 and J usage is TRBJ1-1; D gene ambiguous. Trimming took off 3 bases at V and 4 bases at J, with 12 bases between the two ends. Germline-derived CDR1 and CDR2 are SNHLY and FYNNEI. The CDR3 contains 14 residues. The CDR3 bases are TGTGCCAGCAGTGATCTAGCCGGAGGCACTGAAGCTTTCTTT. Translation gives CASSDLAGGTEAFF. The full variable domain, its missing parts supplied by reference TRBV2 and TRBJ1-1, is EPEVTQTPSHQVTQMGQEVILRCVPISNHLYFYWYRQILGQKVEFLVSFYNNEISEKSEIFDDQFSVERPDGSNFTLKIRSTKLEDSAMYFCASSDLAGGTEAFFGQGTRLTVV.